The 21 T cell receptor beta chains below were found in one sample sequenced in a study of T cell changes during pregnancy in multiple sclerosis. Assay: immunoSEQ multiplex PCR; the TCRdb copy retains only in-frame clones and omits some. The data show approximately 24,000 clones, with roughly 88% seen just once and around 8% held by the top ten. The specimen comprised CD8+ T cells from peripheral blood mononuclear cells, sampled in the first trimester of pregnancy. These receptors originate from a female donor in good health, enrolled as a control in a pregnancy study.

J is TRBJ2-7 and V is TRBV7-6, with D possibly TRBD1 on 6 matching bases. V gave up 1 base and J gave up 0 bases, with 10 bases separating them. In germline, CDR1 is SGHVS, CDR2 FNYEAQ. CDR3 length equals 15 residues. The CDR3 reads CASSLDREHSYEQYF. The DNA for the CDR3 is TGTGCCAGCAGCTTAGACAGGGAACACTCCTACGAGCAGTACTTC.

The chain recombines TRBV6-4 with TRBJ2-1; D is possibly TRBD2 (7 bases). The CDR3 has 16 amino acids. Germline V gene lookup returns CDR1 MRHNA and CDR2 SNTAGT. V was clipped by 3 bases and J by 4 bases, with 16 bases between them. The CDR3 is CASSEGRGGDYNEQFF. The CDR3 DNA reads TGTGCCAGCAGTGAAGGCCGAGGGGGGGATTACAATGAGCAGTTCTTC.

The CDR3 sequence is CASSDSIGAGELFF. The CDR3 DNA follows: TGTGCCAGCAGTGACTCGATAGGGGCCGGGGAGCTGTTTTTT. The chain is built from TRBV6-4 and TRBJ2-2; D possibly corresponds to TRBD1 (5 bases). Germline assignment: CDR1 MRHNA and CDR2 SNTAGT. The CDR3 runs 14 residues. Trimming took off 0 bases at V and 6 bases at J, with 8 bases between the two ends.

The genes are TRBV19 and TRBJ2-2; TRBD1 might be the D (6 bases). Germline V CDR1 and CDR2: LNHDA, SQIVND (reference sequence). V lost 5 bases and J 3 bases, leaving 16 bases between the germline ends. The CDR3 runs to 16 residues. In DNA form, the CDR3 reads TGTGCCAGTAGTGCGATCTGGAACAGGGACACCGGGGAGCTGTTTTTT. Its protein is CASSAIWNRDTGELFF.

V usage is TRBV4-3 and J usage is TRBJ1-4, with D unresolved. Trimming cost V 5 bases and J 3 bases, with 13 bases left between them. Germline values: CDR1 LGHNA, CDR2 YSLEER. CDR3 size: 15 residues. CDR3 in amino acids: CASSSATASNEKLFF. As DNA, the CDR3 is TGCGCCAGCAGCAGCGCGACGGCCTCTAATGAAAAACTGTTTTTT.

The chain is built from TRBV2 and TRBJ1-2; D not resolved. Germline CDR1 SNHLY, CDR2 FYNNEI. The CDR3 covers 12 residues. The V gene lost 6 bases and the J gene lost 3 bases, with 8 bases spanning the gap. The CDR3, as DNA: TGTGCCAGCAGAGAGGGTTACTATGGCTACACCTTC. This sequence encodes CASREGYYGYTF. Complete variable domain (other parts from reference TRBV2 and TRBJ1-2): EPEVTQTPSHQVTQMGQEVILRCVPISNHLYFYWYRQILGQKVEFLVSFYNNEISEKSEIFDDQFSVERPDGSNFTLKIRSTKLEDSAMYFCASREGYYGYTFGSGTRLTVV.

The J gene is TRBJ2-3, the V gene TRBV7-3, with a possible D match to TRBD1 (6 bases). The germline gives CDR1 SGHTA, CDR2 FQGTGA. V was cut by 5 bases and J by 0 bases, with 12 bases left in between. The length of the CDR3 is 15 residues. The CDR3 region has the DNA TGTGCCAGCAGCGCCCACAGGGTTAGCACAGATACGCAGTATTTT. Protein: CASSAHRVSTDTQYF.

As DNA, the CDR3 is TGTGCCAGCAGCTCCGCGTTAGGGGCCAAAAGGGTCACTGAAGCTTTCTTT. Residues: CASSSALGAKRVTEAFF. This chain uses TRBV11-2 with TRBJ1-1; a weak D match, TRBD1 (5 bases). The V and J ends lost 4 bases and 4 bases respectively, with 22 bases between them. This CDR3 is built from 17 residues. Germline V gene data show CDR1 as SGHAT and CDR2 as FQNNGV.

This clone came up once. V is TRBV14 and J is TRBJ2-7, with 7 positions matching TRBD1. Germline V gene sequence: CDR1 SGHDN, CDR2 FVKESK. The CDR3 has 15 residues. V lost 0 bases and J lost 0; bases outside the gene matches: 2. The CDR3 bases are TGTGCCAGCAGCCAAGATAACAGGGGCTCCTACGAGCAGTACTTC. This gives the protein CASSQDNRGSYEQYF. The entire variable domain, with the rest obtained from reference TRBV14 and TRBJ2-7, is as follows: EAGVTQFPSHSVIEKGQTVTLRCDPISGHDNLYWYRRVMGKEIKFLLHFVKESKQDESGMPNNRFLAERTGGTYSTLKVQPAELEDSGVYFCASSQDNRGSYEQYFGPGTRLTVT.

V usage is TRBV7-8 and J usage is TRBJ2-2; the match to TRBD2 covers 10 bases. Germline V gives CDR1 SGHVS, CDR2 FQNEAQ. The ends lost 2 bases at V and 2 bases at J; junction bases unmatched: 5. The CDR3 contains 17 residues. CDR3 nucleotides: TGTGCCAGCAGCTTAACTCCTAGCGGGAGTAACACCGGGGAGCTGTTTTTT. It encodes CASSLTPSGSNTGELFF.

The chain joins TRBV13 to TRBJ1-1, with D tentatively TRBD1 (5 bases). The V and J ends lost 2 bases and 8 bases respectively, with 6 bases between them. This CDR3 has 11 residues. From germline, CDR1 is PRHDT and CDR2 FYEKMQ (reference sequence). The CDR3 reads CASSLRTEAFF. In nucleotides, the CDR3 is TGTGCCAGCAGCTTAAGGACAGAAGCTTTCTTT.

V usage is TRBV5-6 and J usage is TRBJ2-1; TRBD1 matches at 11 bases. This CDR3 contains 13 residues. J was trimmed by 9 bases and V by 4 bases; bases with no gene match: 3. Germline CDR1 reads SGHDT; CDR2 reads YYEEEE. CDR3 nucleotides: TGTGCCAGCAGCGGCGGGACAGGGGGTGAGCAGTTCTTC. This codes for CASSGGTGGEQFF.

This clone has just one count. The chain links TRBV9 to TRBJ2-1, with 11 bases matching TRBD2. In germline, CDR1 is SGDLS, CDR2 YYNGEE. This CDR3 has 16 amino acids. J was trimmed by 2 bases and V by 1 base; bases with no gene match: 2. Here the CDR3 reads CASSVYSGGAYNEQFF. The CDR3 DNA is TGTGCCAGCAGCGTATATAGCGGGGGGGCCTACAATGAGCAGTTCTTC.

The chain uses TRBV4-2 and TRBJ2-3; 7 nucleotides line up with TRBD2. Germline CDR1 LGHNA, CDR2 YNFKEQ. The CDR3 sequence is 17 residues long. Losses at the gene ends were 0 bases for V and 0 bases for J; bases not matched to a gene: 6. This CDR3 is CASSQDYFGGSTDTQYF. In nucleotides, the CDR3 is TGTGCCAGCAGCCAAGACTATTTCGGGGGGAGCACAGATACGCAGTATTTT.

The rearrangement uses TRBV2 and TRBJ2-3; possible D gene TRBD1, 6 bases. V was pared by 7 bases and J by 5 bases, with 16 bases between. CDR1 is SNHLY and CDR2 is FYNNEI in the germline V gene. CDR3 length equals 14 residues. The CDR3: CASKTPTGLDTQYF. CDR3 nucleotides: TGTGCCAGCAAAACTCCCACAGGGTTAGATACGCAGTATTTT. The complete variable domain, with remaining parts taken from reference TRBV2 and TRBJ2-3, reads EPEVTQTPSHQVTQMGQEVILRCVPISNHLYFYWYRQILGQKVEFLVSFYNNEISEKSEIFDDQFSVERPDGSNFTLKIRSTKLEDSAMYFCASKTPTGLDTQYFGPGTRLTVL.

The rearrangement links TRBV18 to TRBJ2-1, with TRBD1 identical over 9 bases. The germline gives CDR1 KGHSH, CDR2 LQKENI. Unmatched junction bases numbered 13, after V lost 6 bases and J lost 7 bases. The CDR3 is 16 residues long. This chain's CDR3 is CASSPSGQGFLNEQFF. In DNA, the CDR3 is TGTGCCAGCTCCCCCTCGGGACAGGGCTTTCTTAATGAGCAGTTCTTC.

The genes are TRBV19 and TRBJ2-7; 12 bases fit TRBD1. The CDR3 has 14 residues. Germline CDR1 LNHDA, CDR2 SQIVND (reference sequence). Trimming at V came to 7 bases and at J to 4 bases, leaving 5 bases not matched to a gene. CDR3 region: CASTPGQGAYEQYF. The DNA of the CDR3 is TGTGCCAGTACTCCGGGACAGGGGGCTTACGAGCAGTACTTC. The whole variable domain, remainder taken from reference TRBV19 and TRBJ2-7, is DGGITQSPKYLFRKEGQNVTLSCEQNLNHDAMYWYRQDPGQGLRLIYYSQIVNDFQKGDIAEGYSVSREKKESFPLTVTSAQKNPTAFYLCASTPGQGAYEQYFGPGTRLTVT.

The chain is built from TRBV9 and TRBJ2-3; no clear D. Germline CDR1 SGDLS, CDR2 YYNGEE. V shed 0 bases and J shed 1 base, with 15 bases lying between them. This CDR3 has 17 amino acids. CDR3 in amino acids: CASSVAEISRRTDTQYF. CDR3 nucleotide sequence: TGTGCCAGCAGCGTAGCCGAGATAAGCCGCCGCACAGATACGCAGTATTTT. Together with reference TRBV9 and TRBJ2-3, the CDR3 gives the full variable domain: DSGVTQTPKHLITATGQRVTLRCSPRSGDLSVYWYQQSLDQGLQFLIQYYNGEERAKGNILERFSAQQFPDLHSELNLSSLELGDSALYFCASSVAEISRRTDTQYFGPGTRLTVL.

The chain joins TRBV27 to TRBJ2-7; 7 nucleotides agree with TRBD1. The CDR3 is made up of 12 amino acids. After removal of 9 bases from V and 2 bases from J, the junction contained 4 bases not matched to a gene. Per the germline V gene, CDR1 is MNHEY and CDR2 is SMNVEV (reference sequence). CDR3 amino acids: CASRTGAYEQYF. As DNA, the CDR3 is TGTGCCAGTCGGACAGGAGCCTACGAGCAGTACTTC.

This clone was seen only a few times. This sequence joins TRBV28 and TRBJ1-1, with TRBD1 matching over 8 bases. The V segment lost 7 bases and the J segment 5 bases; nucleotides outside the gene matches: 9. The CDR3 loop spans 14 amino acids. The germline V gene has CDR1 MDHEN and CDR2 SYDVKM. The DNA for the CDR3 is TGTGCCAGCATCCAGGGGGCGAGTGTTACTGAAGCTTTCTTT. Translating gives CASIQGASVTEAFF.

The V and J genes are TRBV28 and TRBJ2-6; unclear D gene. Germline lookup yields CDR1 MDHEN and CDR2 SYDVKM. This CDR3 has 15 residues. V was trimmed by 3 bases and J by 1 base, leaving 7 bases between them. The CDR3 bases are TGTGCCAGCAGTTTTTCCCGGTCTGGGGCCAACGTCCTGACTTTC. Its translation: CASSFSRSGANVLTF.